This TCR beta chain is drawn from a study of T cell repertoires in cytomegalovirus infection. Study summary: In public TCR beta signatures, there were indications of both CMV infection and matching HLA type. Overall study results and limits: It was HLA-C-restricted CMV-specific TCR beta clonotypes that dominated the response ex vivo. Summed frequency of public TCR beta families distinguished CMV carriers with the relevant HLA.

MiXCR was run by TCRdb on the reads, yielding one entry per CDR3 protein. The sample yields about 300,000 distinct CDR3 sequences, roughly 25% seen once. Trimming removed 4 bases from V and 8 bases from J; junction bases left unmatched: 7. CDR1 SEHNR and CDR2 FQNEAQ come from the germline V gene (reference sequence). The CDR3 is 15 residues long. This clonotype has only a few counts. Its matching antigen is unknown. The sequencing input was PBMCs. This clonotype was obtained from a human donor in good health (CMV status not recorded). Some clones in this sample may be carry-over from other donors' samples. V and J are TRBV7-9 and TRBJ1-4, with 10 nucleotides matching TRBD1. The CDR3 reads CASSSDRGPREKLFF. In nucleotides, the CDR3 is TGTGCCAGCAGCTCCGACAGGGGGCCTCGGGAAAAACTGTTTTTT.